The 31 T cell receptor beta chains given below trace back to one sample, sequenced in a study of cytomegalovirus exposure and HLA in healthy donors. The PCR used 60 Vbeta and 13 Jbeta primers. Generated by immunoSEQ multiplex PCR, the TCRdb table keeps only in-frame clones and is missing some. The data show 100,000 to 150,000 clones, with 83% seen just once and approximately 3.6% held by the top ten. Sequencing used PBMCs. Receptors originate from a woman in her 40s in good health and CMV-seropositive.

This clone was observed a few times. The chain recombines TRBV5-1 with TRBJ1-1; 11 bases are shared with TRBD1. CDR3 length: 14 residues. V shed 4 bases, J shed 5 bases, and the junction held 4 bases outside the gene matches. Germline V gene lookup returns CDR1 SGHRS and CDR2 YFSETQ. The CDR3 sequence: CASSNGQGATEAFF. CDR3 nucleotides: TGCGCCAGCAGCAATGGACAGGGGGCTACTGAAGCTTTCTTT.

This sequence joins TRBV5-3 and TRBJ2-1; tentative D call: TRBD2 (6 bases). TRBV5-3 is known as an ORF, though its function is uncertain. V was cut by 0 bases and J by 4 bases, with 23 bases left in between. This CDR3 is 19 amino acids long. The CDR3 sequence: CARSLDALAGRGRYNEQFF. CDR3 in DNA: TGTGCCAGAAGCTTGGATGCACTAGCCGGCCGAGGAAGATACAATGAGCAGTTCTTC.

CDR3 amino acids: CASSLHTRGSTGANVLTF. The CDR3 coding sequence is TGTGCCAGCAGCCTCCATACCAGGGGTTCGACTGGGGCCAACGTCCTGACTTTC. The rearrangement uses TRBV4-2 and TRBJ2-6; D possibly corresponds to TRBD1 (6 bases). Trimming took 4 bases from V and 2 from J, leaving 18 bases between them. The CDR3 is 18 residues long. Per germline, CDR1 LGHNA and CDR2 YNFKEQ.

This CDR3 reads CASSQDPQRGADTQYF. The DNA of the CDR3 is TGCGCCAGCAGCCAAGACCCGCAGCGGGGGGCAGATACGCAGTATTTT. J is TRBJ2-3 and V is TRBV4-3; the match to TRBD2 covers 9 bases. Germline V CDR1 and CDR2: LGHNA, YSLEER. This CDR3 contains 16 residues. Unmatched junction bases numbered 5, after V lost 0 bases and J lost 4 bases.

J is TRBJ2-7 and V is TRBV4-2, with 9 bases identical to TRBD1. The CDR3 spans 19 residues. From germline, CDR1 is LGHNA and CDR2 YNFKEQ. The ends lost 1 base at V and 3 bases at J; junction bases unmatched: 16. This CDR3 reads CASSQVWTGDGERSYEQYF. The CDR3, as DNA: TGTGCCAGCAGCCAAGTATGGACAGGGGATGGGGAGCGGAGCTACGAGCAGTACTTC.

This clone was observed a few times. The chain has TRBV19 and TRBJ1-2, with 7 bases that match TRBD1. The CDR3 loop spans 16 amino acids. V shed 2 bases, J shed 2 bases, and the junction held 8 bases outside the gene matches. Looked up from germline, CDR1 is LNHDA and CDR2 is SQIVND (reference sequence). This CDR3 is CASSIFPGQTNYGYTF. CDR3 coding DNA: TGTGCCAGTAGTATATTTCCGGGACAGACGAACTATGGCTACACCTTC.

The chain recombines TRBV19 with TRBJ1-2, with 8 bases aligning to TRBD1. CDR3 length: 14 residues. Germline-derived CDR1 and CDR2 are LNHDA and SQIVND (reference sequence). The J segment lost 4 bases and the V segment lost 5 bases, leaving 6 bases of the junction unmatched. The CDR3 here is CASSEGQATYGYTF. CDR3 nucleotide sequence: TGTGCCAGTAGTGAGGGACAGGCGACCTATGGCTACACCTTC.

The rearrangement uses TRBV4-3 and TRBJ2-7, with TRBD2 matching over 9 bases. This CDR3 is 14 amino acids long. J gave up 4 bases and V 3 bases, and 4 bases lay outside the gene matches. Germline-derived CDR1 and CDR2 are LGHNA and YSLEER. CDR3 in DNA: TGCGCCAGCAGCCACGGTAGCGGGAGATACGAGCAGTACTTC. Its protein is CASSHGSGRYEQYF.

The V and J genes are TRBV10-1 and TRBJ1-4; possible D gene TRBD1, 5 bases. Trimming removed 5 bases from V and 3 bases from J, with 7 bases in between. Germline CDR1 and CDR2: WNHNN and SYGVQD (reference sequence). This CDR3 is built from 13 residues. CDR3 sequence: CASSSGANEKLFF. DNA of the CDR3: TGCGCCAGCAGTTCGGGGGCTAATGAAAAACTGTTTTTT.

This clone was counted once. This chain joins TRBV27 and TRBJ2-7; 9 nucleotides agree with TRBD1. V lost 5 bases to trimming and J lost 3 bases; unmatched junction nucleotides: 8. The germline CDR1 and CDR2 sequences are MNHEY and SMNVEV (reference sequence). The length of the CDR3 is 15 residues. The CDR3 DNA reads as TGTGCCAGCAGTCCATACCGGGACAGGGACTACGAGCAGTACTTC. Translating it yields CASSPYRDRDYEQYF.

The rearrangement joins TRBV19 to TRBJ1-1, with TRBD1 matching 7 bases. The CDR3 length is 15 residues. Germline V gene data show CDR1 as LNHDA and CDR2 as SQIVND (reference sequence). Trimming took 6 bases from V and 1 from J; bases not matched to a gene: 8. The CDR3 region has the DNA TGTGCCAGTAGAATGACAGGGATTCGGAACACTGAAGCTTTCTTT. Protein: CASRMTGIRNTEAFF.

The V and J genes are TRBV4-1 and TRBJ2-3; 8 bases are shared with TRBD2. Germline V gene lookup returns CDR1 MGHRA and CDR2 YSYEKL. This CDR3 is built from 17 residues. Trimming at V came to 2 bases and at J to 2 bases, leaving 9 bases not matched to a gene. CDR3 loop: CASSQWGTSSATDTQYF. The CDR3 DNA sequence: TGCGCCAGCAGCCAATGGGGGACTAGTTCGGCCACAGATACGCAGTATTTT.

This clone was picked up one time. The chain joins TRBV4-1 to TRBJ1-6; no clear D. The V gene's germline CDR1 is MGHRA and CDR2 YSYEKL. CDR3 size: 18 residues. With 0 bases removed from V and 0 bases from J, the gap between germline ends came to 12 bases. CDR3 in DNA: TGCGCCAGCAGCCAAGATCCCCGGGGTCCCTCCTATAATTCACCCCTCCACTTT. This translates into CASSQDPRGPSYNSPLHF.

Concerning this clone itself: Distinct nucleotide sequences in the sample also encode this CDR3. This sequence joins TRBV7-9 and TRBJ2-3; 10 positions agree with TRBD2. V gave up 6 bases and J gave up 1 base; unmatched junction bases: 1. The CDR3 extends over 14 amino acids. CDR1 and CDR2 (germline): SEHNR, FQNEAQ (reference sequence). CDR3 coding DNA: TGTGCCAGCAGTCTAGCGGGAGGCACAGATACGCAGTATTTT. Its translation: CASSLAGGTDTQYF.

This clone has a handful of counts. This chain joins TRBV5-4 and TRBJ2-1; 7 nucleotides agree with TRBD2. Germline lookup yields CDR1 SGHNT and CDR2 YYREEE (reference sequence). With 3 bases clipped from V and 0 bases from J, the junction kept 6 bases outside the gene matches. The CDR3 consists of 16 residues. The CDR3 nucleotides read TGTGCCAGCAGCTCGGTTGGGGGGGGCTCCTACAATGAGCAGTTCTTC. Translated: CASSSVGGGSYNEQFF. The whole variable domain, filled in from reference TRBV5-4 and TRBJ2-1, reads ETGVTQSPTHLIKTRGQQVTLRCSSQSGHNTVSWYQQALGQGPQFIFQYYREEENGRGNFPPRFSGLQFPNYSSELNVNALELDDSALYLCASSSVGGGSYNEQFFGPGTRLTVL.

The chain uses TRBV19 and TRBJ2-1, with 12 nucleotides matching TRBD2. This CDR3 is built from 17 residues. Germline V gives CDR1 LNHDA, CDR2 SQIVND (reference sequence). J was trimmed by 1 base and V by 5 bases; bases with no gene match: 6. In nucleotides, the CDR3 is TGTGCCAGTAGTGTGCTAGCGGGAGGGCAATCCTACAATGAGCAGTTCTTC. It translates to CASSVLAGGQSYNEQFF.

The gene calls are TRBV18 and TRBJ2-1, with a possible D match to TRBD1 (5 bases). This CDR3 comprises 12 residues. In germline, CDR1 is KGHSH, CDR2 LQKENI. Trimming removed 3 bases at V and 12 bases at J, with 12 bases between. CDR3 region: CASSPGQGMQFF. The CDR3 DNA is TGTGCCAGCTCACCGGGGCAGGGAATGCAGTTCTTC.

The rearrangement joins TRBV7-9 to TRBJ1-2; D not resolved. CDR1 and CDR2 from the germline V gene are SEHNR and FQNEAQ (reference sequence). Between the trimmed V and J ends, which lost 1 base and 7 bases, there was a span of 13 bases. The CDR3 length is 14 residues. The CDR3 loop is CASSLVSGRLGYTF. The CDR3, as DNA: TGTGCCAGCAGCTTAGTGTCTGGCAGACTTGGCTACACCTTC.

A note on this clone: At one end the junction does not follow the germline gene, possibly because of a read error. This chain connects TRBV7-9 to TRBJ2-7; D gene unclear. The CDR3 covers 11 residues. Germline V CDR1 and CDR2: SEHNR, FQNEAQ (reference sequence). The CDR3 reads CSSSFMSEQYF. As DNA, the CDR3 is TGTTCCAGCAGCTTCATGTCCGAGCAGTACTTC.

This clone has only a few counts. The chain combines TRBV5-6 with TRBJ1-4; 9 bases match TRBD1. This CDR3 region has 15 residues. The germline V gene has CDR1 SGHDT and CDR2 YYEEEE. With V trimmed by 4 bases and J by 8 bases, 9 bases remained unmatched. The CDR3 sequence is CASSDLRQGGEKLFF. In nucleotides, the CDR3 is TGTGCCAGCAGCGACCTACGACAGGGGGGGGAAAAACTGTTTTTT.

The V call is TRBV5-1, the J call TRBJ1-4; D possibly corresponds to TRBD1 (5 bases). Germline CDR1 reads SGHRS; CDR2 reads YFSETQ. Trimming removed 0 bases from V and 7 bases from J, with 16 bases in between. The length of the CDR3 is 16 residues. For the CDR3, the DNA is TGCGCCAGCAGCTTGGCCCTAGGCGGGGGTAGTGAAAAACTGTTTTTT. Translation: CASSLALGGGSEKLFF.

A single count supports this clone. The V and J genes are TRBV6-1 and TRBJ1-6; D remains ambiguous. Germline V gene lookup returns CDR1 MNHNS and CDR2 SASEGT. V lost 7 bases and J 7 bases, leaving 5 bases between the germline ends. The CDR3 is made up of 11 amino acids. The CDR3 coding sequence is TGTGCCAGCAATCGGAATTCACCCCTCCACTTT. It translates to CASNRNSPLHF.

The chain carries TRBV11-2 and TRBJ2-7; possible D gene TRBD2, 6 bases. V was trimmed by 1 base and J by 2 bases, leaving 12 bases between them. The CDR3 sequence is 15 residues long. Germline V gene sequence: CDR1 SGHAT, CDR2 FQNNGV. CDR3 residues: CASSLALAPTYEQYF. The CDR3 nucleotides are TGTGCCAGCAGCTTAGCACTAGCCCCAACCTACGAGCAGTACTTC.

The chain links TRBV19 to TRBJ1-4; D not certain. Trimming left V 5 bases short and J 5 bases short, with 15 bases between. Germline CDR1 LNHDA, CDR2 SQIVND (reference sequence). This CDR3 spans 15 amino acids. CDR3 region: CASSHPEALNEKLFF. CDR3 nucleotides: TGTGCCAGTAGTCACCCGGAGGCCCTCAATGAAAAACTGTTTTTT.

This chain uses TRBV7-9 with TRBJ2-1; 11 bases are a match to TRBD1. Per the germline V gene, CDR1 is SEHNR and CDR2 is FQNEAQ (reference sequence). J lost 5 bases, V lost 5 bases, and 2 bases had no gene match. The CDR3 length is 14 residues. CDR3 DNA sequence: TGTGCCAGCAGCCTGGGACAGGGGGACAATGAGCAGTTCTTC. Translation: CASSLGQGDNEQFF.

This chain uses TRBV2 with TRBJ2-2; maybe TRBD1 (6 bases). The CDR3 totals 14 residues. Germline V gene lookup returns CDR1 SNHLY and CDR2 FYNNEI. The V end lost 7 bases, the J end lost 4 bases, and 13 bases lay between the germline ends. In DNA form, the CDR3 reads TGTGCCAGCAAAGAACAGGGCCCCACCGGGGAGCTGTTTTTT. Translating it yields CASKEQGPTGELFF.

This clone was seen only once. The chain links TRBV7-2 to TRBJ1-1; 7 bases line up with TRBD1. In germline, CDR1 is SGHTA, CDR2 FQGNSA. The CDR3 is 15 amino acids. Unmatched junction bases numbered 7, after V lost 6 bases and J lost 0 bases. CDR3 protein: CASRPRQGLNTEAFF. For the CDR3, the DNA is TGTGCCAGCAGACCGAGACAGGGCCTGAACACTGAAGCTTTCTTT.

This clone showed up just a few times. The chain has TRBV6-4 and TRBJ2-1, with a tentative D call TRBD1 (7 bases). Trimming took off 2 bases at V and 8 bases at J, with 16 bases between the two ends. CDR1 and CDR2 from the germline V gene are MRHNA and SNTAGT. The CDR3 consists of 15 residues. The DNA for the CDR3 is TGTGCCAGCAGTGACCAGGGGGGTCCGGGGGATGAGCAGTTCTTC. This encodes CASSDQGGPGDEQFF.

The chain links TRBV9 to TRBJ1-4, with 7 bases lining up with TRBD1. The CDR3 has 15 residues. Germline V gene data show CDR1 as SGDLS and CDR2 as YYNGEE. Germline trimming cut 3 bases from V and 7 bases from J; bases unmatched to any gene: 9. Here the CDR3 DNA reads TGTGCCAGCAGCGCGAAGGGGGCGCGGGGTGAAAAACTGTTTTTT. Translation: CASSAKGARGEKLFF. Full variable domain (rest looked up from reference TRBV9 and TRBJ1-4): DSGVTQTPKHLITATGQRVTLRCSPRSGDLSVYWYQQSLDQGLQFLIQYYNGEERAKGNILERFSAQQFPDLHSELNLSSLELGDSALYFCASSAKGARGEKLFFGSGTQLSVL.

The CDR3 nucleotides are TGTGCCAGTAGTATTAGGTCTAGCGGGAAGAACACCGGGGAGCTGTTTTTT. This encodes CASSIRSSGKNTGELFF. V gene TRBV19 combines with J gene TRBJ2-2; 9 bases are shared with TRBD2. This CDR3 region has 17 residues. After removal of 3 bases from V and 1 base from J, the junction contained 6 bases not matched to a gene. The germline V gene has CDR1 LNHDA and CDR2 SQIVND (reference sequence).

The CDR3 loop reads CASSAPTGIDLDTQYF. For the CDR3, the DNA is TGTGCCAGCAGCGCCCCCACAGGGATCGACCTAGATACGCAGTATTTT. The genes are TRBV9 and TRBJ2-3; tentative D call: TRBD1 (6 bases). This CDR3 has 16 amino acids. CDR1 and CDR2 (germline): SGDLS, YYNGEE. Trimming took off 3 bases at V and 5 bases at J, with 19 bases between the two ends.